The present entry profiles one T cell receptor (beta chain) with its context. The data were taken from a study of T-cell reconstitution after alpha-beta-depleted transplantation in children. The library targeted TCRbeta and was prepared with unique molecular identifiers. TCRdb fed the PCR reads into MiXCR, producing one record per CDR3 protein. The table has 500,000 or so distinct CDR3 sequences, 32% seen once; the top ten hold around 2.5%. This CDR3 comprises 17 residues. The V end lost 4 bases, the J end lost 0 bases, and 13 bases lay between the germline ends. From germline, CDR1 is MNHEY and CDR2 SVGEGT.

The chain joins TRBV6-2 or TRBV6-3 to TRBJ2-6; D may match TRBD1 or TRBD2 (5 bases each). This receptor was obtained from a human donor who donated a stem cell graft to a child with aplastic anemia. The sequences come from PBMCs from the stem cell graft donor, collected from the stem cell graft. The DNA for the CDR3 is TGTGCCAGCAGTTTTATTGGGACCCGCTCTGGGGCCAACGTCCTGACTTTC. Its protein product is CASSFIGTRSGANVLTF.